This note documents a single T cell receptor (beta chain) sequence. Genomic DNA was employed as the template in profiling TCR beta VDJ and CDR3. TCRdb independently ran MiXCR on the reads; one entry per CDR3 protein. The sample has about 200,000 distinct CDR3 sequences, roughly two thirds seen once; the top ten hold about three fifths. The record originates from a study of CD8+CD57+ T cells in acquired aplastic anemia. Trimming cost V 4 bases and J 0 bases, with 5 bases left between them. In germline, CDR1 is SGHTA, CDR2 FQGNSA. The CDR3 covers 13 residues. Before being chosen for sequencing, patients had shown CD8+CD57+ cell expansion by flow cytometry.

Sequenced input: sorted CD4+, CD8+, or CD8+CD57+ T cells (not recorded which) from PBMCs. The chain is built from TRBV7-2 and TRBJ2-3, with no clear D. The clonotype was recovered from a human donor with aplastic anemia. The CDR3 is CASSYVSTDTQYF. The CDR3 bases are TGTGCCAGCAGCTACGTTAGCACAGATACGCAGTATTTT.